Listed below are T cell receptor beta chains from one sample, sequenced in a study of blood T cells in healthy people across ages. TCRdb passed the 5' RACE reads through MiXCR, listing each CDR3 protein once. This sample has more than 800,000 distinct CDR3 sequences, with around 30% found just once. Sequencing was performed on blood. The receptor set was obtained from a woman of 80 years or more in good health. Each CDR3 is given with its conserved first and last residue. The D gene is left open where the match is weak. Some rows mark clone size as missing; the rest say once, few, many or name a class of expanded clone.

TRBD1	TRBV3-1	-	TRBJ2-3	CASSQFPGTGNTDTQYF	TGTGCCAGCAGCCAATTTCCCGGGACAGGGAACACAGATACGCAGTATTTT
TRBD1	TRBV7-9	few	TRBJ1-6	CASSLGGRGNSPLHF	TGTGCCAGCAGCTTAGGCGGCAGGGGGAATTCACCCCTCCACTTT
-	TRBV4-3	few	TRBJ1-1	CASSQEHGTEAFF	TGCGCCAGCAGCCAAGAGCACGGGACAGAAGCTTTCTTT
TRBD2	TRBV30	few	TRBJ2-1	CAWRSSGASNEQFF	TGTGCCTGGAGATCTAGCGGGGCGAGCAATGAGCAGTTCTTC
TRBD1	TRBV5-1	few	TRBJ2-7	CASSRTGRFGYEQYF	TGCGCCAGCAGCCGGACAGGGCGGTTTGGCTACGAGCAGTACTTC
TRBD1	TRBV12-3/TRBV12-4	-	TRBJ2-3	CASSLIDLRTGLRDTQYF	TGTGCCAGCAGTTTAATTGATTTGAGGACAGGCCTTCGAGATACGCAGTATTTT
-	TRBV30	-	TRBJ1-6	CAWSVAGTDSPLHF	TGTGCCTGGAGTGTGGCGGGGACCGATTCACCCCTCCACTTT
TRBD1	TRBV14	-	TRBJ2-2	CASSHYTGVNTGELFF	TGTGCCAGCAGCCATTATACAGGGGTGAACACCGGGGAGCTGTTTTTT
-	TRBV12-3/TRBV12-4	-	TRBJ1-6	CASSLRLWGSPLHF	TGTGCCAGCAGTTTACGCTTATGGGGGTCACCCCTCCACTTT
-	TRBV9	few	TRBJ1-2	CAGSVAGYGYTF	TGTGCCGGCAGCGTAGCCGGCTATGGCTACACCTTC
TRBD2	TRBV20-1	-	TRBJ2-3	CSARDREGQVDTQYF	TGCAGTGCTAGAGACAGGGAGGGCCAGGTAGATACGCAGTATTTT
-	TRBV6-5	many	TRBJ2-5	CASSSAEETQYF	TGTGCCAGCAGTTCCGCCGAAGAGACCCAGTACTTC
TRBD1	TRBV2	many	TRBJ2-1	CASSADRGTYNEQFF	TGTGCCAGCAGTGCAGACAGGGGTACCTACAATGAGCAGTTCTTC
TRBD2	TRBV11-2	many	TRBJ2-3	CASSRPALAGVSDTQYF	TGTGCCAGCAGTCGCCCCGCCCTAGCGGGGGTGTCCGATACGCAGTATTTT
TRBD1	TRBV15	few	TRBJ1-6	CATSRAGTGYSPLHF	TGTGCCACCAGCAGAGCCGGGACAGGGTATTCACCCCTCCACTTT
-	TRBV10-3	-	TRBJ1-5	CAISESKTGFNQPQHF	TGTGCCATCAGTGAGTCGAAAACAGGATTTAATCAGCCCCAGCATTTT
TRBD2	TRBV20-1	many	TRBJ2-5	CSARVPGGASQETQYF	TGCAGTGCTAGAGTTCCGGGGGGGGCGTCGCAAGAGACCCAGTACTTC
-	TRBV14	few	TRBJ1-2	CASSPSRGGVNYGYTF	TGTGCCAGCAGCCCGTCTCGGGGAGGGGTTAACTATGGCTACACCTTC
TRBD1	TRBV7-2	many	TRBJ1-6	CASSLLQGYNSPLHF	TGTGCCAGCAGCCTATTACAGGGGTATAATTCACCCCTCCACTTT
-	TRBV24-1	many	TRBJ2-3	CATSDPPPAGSTDTQYF	TGTGCCACCAGTGATCCCCCTCCGGCGGGCAGCACAGATACGCAGTATTTT
-	TRBV3-1	-	TRBJ2-5	CASSQGSRTYEQYF	TGTGCCAGCAGCCAGGGAAGCAGGACCTACGAACAGTACTTC
-	TRBV6-1	once	TRBJ2-3	CASSEALGAGADTQYF	TGTGCCAGCAGTGAAGCTTTGGGGGCCGGAGCAGATACGCAGTATTTT
-	TRBV4-3	few	TRBJ2-7	CASSQFGGEQYF	TGCGCCAGCAGCCAATTTGGGGGAGAGCAGTACTTC
-	TRBV20-1	many	TRBJ1-2	CSAPDERYGYTF	TGCAGTGCCCCGGACGAACGCTATGGCTACACCTTC
-	TRBV29-1	-	TRBJ2-6	CSVEVDSGANVLTF	TGCAGCGTTGAGGTCGACTCTGGGGCCAACGTCCTGACTTTC
-	TRBV29-1	many	TRBJ2-6	CSVAGNPPFGANVLTF	TGCAGCGTTGCCGGCAATCCCCCCTTCGGGGCCAACGTCCTGACTTTC
TRBD2	TRBV5-4	-	TRBJ2-1	CASSFPGGQETQFF	TGTGCCAGCAGCTTTCCGGGGGGGCAAGAGACCCAGTTCTTC
TRBD2	TRBV18	-	TRBJ2-5	CASSPSASGEKETQYF	TGTGCCAGCTCCCCAAGCGCTAGCGGGGAGAAAGAGACCCAGTACTTC
-	TRBV10-3	-	TRBJ1-1	CAIGGGQTMNTEAFF	TGTGCCATCGGTGGCGGACAGACCATGAACACTGAAGCTTTCTTT
TRBD1	TRBV5-1	few	TRBJ1-5	CASSAGTGRDQPQHF	TGCGCCAGCAGCGCCGGGACAGGGAGGGATCAGCCCCAGCATTTT
-	TRBV7-2	few	TRBJ2-7	CASSLQGPYNEQYF	TGTGCCAGCAGCTTACAAGGTCCATACAATGAGCAGTACTTC
-	TRBV10-3	many	TRBJ2-3	CAISGGKGNTDTQYF	TGTGCCATCAGTGGGGGAAAGGGCAACACAGATACGCAGTATTTT
TRBD2	TRBV5-1	many	TRBJ2-5	CASSSPAGDPYGTQYF	TGCGCCAGCAGCTCACCAGCGGGGGATCCATATGGGACCCAGTACTTC
TRBD1	TRBV29-1	many	TRBJ1-2	CSVEPTGGDYGYTF	TGCAGCGTTGAGCCTACAGGGGGCGACTATGGCTACACCTTC
-	TRBV27	many	TRBJ2-6	CASSHNTGSLSGANVLTF	TGTGCCAGCAGCCATAACACAGGGTCACTGAGTGGGGCCAACGTCCTGACTTTC
-	TRBV2	-	TRBJ1-5	CASSEVDRSNQPQHF	TGTGCCAGCAGTGAAGTGGACAGATCCAATCAGCCCCAGCATTTT
-	TRBV11-2	-	TRBJ1-2	CASSLGGRAIYGYTF	TGTGCCAGCAGCTTAGGAGGCAGGGCAATCTATGGCTACACCTTC
-	TRBV4-3	many	TRBJ2-3	CASSQELVTDTQYF	TGCGCCAGCAGCCAAGAGCTGGTTACAGATACGCAGTATTTT
-	TRBV29-1	-	TRBJ2-7	CSVSTTSYEQYF	TGCAGCGTTTCGACAACGTCCTACGAGCAGTACTTC
-	TRBV20-1	-	TRBJ2-7	CSARKGTYEQYF	TGCAGTGCGAGGAAGGGGACCTACGAGCAGTACTTC
-	TRBV2	-	TRBJ2-3	CASSELDFSTDTRYF	TGTGCCAGCAGTGAGTTGGATTTTAGCACAGATACGCGGTATTTT
TRBD2	TRBV20-1	few	TRBJ2-5	CSARDHERGPLLETQYF	TGCAGTGCTAGAGATCACGAGCGGGGGCCGCTCCTGGAGACCCAGTACTTC
-	TRBV12-3/TRBV12-4	-	TRBJ2-4	CASSGGLGTQGQYF	TGTGCCAGCAGTGGAGGGCTCGGGACTCAGGGGCAGTACTTC
-	TRBV29-1	many	TRBJ2-5	CSVEEGRGETQYF	TGCAGCGTTGAAGAGGGGCGCGGGGAGACCCAGTACTTC
-	TRBV20-1	few	TRBJ1-6	CSARDLAQGRAYNSPLHF	TGCAGTGCTAGAGATCTCGCGCAAGGCCGGGCGTATAATTCACCCCTCCACTTT
-	TRBV24-1	few	TRBJ2-6	CATSDHNSGANVLTF	TGTGCCACCAGTGACCACAACTCTGGGGCCAACGTCCTGACTTTC
-	TRBV7-9	-	TRBJ2-5	CASSPLPRAGQYF	TGTGCCAGCAGCCCCCTCCCCCGCGCCGGGCAGTACTTC
TRBD2	TRBV20-1	-	TRBJ2-5	CSARPPQRGQGTQYF	TGCAGCGCTAGGCCCCCCCAGCGGGGGCAAGGGACCCAGTACTTC
TRBD2	TRBV9	-	TRBJ2-3	CASSVHGTSGRATDTQYF	TGTGCCAGCAGCGTTCATGGGACTAGCGGGAGGGCCACAGATACGCAGTATTTT
-	TRBV7-9	few	TRBJ1-2	CASSSQQGGGYGYTF	TGTGCCAGCAGCTCACAACAGGGAGGGGGCTATGGCTACACCTTC
-	TRBV20-1	many	TRBJ2-1	CSARKGEVYNEQFF	TGCAGTGCTAGAAAGGGAGAAGTCTACAATGAGCAGTTCTTC
TRBD1	TRBV5-5	many	TRBJ1-2	CASSSEPGQRDGYTF	TGTGCCAGCAGCTCGGAACCGGGACAGAGAGACGGCTACACCTTC
-	TRBV20-1	-	TRBJ1-3	CSARDIGPAGTRRNTIYF	TGCAGTGCTAGAGATATTGGTCCGGCCGGAACGAGGAGAAACACCATATATTTT
-	TRBV20-1	many	TRBJ2-5	CSARDIGGPGETQYF	TGCAGTGCTAGAGATATCGGGGGGCCGGGAGAGACCCAGTACTTC
-	TRBV28	-	TRBJ2-1	CASSYRRRPYNEQFF	TGTGCCAGCAGCTACCGTAGACGACCCTACAATGAGCAGTTCTTC